This record covers a single TCR beta chain. Its specificity is not known. Treatment here: 19 received Ad26.COV2.S at low or high dose, single or two shots; about 5 received placebo; per-sample allocation not given. Following the first vaccine or placebo injection, samples were taken on day 63. Germline lookup yields CDR1 LNHNV and CDR2 YYDKDF (reference sequence). The V gene lost 0 bases and the J gene lost 5 bases, with 6 bases spanning the gap. CDR3 length: 13 amino acids. This sample stems from a study of Ad26.COV2.S vaccination and SARS-CoV-2 variants. Findings and caveats of the study: Those who received the vaccine showed greater spike-specific TCR breadth than those given placebo.

Profiling relied on immunoSEQ multiplex PCR, and the TCRdb table lists in-frame clones only, not all of them. This sample has about 390,000 clones, with 70% to 90% found just once. Sequencing was performed on peripheral blood, taken in a trial of Ad26.COV2.S vaccine versus placebo. The receptor's source is a person between 18 and 65 years old who received the Ad26.COV2.S COVID-19 vaccine or a placebo. The chain combines TRBV15 with TRBJ2-3, with D uncertain. The CDR3 DNA reads TGTGCCACCAGCAGAGATCTGGGAGATACGCAGTATTTT. It codes for CATSRDLGDTQYF. Based on the CDR3 plus reference TRBV15 and TRBJ2-3, the full variable domain is DAMVIQNPRYQVTQFGKPVTLSCSQTLNHNVMYWYQQKSSQAPKLLFHYYDKDFNNEADTPDNFQSRRPNTSFCFLDIRSPGLGDTAMYLCATSRDLGDTQYFGPGTRLTVL.